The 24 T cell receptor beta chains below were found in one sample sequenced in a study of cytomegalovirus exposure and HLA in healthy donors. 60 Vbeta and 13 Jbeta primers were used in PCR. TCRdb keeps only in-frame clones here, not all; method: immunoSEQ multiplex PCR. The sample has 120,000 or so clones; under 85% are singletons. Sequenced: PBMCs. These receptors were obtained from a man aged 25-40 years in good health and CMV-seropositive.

CDR3 in amino acids: CASSLDRADTQYF. The CDR3 region has the DNA TGTGCCAGCAGCTTGGACAGGGCAGATACGCAGTATTTT. V is TRBV5-4 and J is TRBJ2-3; D possibly corresponds to TRBD1 (6 bases). The CDR3 is 13 amino acids. The germline V gene encodes CDR1 SGHNT and CDR2 YYREEE (reference sequence). V gave up 0 bases and J gave up 4 bases, with 6 bases separating them.

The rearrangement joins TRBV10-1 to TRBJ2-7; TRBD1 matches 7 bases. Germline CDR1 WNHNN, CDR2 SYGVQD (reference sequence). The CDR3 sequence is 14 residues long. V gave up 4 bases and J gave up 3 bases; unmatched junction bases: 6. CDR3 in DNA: TGCGCCAGCAGTGCGAGGGACAGAGTCTACGAGCAGTACTTC. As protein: CASSARDRVYEQYF.

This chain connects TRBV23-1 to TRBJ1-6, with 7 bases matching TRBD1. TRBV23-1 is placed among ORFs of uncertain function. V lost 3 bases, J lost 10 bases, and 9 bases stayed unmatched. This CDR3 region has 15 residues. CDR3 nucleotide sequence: TGCGCCAGCAGTCATCTTCAGGGGGAAAAATCACCCCTCCACTTT. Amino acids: CASSHLQGEKSPLHF.

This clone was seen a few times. CDR3 bases: TGTGCCAGCAGTTTGTCACAGGGGAGCTCCTACGAGCAGTACTTC. It specifies CASSLSQGSSYEQYF. V gene TRBV27 combines with J gene TRBJ2-7; 7 nucleotides line up with TRBD1. Germline V gene data show CDR1 as MNHEY and CDR2 as SMNVEV (reference sequence). V lost 3 bases to trimming and J lost 0 bases; unmatched junction nucleotides: 5. The CDR3 runs 15 residues.

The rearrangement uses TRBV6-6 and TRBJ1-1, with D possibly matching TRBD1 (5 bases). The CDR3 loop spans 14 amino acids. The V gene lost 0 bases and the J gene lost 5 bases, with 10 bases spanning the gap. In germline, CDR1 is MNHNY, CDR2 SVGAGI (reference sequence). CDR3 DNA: TGTGCCAGCAGTTACTCGGGGGGGAGTACTGAAGCTTTCTTT. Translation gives CASSYSGGSTEAFF.

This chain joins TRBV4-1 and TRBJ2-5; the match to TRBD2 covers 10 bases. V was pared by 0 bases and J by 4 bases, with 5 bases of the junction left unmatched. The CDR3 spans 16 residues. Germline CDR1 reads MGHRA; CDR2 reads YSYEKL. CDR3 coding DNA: TGCGCCAGCAGCCAAGATGCTACTAGCGGGGCAGAGACCCAGTACTTC. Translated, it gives CASSQDATSGAETQYF.

CDR3 in DNA: TGTGCCAGCAGTTTTGTCCGGAGGCAAGAGACCCAGTACTTC. Amino acid sequence: CASSFVRRQETQYF. The rearrangement joins TRBV2 to TRBJ2-5; TRBD2 might be the D (5 bases). The CDR3 contains 14 residues. V lost 5 bases and J lost 2, with 12 bases in between. Germline V lookup: CDR1 SNHLY, CDR2 FYNNEI.

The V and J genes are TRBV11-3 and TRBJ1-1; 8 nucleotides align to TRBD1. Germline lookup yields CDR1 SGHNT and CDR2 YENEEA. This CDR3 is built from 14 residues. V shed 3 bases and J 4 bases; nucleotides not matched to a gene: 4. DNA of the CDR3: TGTGCCAGCAGCTTGGGGACAGGTCTCACTGAAGCTTTCTTT. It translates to CASSLGTGLTEAFF.

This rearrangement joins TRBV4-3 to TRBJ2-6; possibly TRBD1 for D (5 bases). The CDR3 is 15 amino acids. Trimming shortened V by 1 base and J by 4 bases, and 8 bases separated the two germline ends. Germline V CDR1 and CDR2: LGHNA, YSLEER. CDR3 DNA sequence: TGCGCCAGCAGCCAAGGGCAGGGCGGGGCCAACGTCCTGACTTTC. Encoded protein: CASSQGQGGANVLTF.

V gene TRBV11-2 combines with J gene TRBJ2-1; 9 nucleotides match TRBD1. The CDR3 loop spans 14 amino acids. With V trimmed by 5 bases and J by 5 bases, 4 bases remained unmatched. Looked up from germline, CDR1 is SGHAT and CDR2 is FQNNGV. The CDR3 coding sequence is TGTGCCAGCAGCCCGACAGGGGGGAACAATGAGCAGTTCTTC. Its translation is CASSPTGGNNEQFF.

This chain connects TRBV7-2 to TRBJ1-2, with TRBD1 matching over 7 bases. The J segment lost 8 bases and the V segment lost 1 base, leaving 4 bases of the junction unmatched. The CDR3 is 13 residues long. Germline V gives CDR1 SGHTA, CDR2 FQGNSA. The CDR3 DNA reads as TGTGCCAGCAGCTTAGGACGACAGGGAGGCTACACCTTC. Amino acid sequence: CASSLGRQGGYTF.

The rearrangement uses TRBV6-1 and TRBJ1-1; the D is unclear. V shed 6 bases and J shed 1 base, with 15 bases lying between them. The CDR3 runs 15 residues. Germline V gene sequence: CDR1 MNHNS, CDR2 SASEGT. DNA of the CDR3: TGTGCCAGCAGATACCAAGGACTACCGAACACTGAAGCTTTCTTT. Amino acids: CASRYQGLPNTEAFF.

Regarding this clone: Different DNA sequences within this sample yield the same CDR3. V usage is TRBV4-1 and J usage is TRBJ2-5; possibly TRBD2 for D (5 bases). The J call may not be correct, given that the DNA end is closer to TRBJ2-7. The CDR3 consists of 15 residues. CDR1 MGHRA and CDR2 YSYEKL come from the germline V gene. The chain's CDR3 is CASSQDFVRVYEQYF. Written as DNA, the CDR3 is TGCGCCAGCAGCCAAGATTTCGTGAGGGTTTACGAGCAGTACTTC.

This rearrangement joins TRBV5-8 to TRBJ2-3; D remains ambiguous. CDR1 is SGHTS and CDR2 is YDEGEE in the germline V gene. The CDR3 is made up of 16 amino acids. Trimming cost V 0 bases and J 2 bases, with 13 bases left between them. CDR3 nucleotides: TGTGCCAGCAGCTTGGGTCGTGAGGAAACCACAGATACGCAGTATTTT. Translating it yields CASSLGREETTDTQYF.

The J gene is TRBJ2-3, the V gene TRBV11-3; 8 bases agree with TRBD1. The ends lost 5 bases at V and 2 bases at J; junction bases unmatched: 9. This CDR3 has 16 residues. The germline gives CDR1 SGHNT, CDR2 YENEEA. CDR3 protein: CASSANRDRFTDTQYF. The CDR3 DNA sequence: TGTGCCAGCAGCGCAAACCGGGACAGGTTCACAGATACGCAGTATTTT.

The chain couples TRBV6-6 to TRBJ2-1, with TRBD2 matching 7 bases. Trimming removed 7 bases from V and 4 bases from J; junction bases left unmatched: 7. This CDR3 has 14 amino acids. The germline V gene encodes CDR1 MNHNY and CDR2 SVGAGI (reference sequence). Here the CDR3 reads CASTLADAYNEQFF. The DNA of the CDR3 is TGTGCCAGCACCCTAGCGGACGCATACAATGAGCAGTTCTTC.

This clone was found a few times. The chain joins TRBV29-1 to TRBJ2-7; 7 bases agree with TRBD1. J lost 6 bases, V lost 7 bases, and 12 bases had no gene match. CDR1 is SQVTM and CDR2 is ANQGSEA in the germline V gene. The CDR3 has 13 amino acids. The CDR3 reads CSGRIEGAGEQYF. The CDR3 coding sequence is TGCAGCGGGCGGATCGAGGGGGCGGGCGAGCAGTACTTC.

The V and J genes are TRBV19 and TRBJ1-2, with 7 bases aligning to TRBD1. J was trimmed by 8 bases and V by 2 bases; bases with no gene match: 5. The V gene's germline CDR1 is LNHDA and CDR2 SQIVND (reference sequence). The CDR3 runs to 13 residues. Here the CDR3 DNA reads TGTGCCAGTAGTATATCCAGGGGGGAAGGCTACACCTTC. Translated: CASSISRGEGYTF.

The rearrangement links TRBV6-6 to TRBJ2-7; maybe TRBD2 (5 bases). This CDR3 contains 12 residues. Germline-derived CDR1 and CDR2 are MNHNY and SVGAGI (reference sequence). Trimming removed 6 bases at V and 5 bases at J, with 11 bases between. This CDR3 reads CASSQVGDEQYF. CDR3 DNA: TGTGCCAGCAGCCAAGTGGGAGACGAGCAGTACTTC.

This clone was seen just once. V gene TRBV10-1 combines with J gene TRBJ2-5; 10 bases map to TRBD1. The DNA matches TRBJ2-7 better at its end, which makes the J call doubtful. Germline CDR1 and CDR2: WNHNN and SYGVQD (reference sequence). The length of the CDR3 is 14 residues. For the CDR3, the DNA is TGCGCCAGCAGACCGGGACAGGGGAGCTACGAGCAGTACTTC. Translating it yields CASRPGQGSYEQYF.

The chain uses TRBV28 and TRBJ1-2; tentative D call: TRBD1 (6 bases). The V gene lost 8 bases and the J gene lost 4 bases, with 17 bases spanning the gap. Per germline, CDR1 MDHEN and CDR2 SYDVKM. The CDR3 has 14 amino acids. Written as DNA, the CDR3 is TGTGCCAGCGGGCTACAGGGTGGAACCTATGGCTACACCTTC. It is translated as CASGLQGGTYGYTF.

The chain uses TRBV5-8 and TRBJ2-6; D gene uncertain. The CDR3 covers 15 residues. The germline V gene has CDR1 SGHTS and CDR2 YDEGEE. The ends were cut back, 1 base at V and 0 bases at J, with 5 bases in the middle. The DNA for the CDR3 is TGTGCCAGCAGCTTGACTTCCTCTGGGGCCAACGTCCTGACTTTC. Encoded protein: CASSLTSSGANVLTF.

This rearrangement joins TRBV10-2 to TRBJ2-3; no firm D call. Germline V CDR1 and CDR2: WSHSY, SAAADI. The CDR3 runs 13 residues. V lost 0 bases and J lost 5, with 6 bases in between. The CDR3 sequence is CASSESRGDTQYF. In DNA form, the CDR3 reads TGCGCCAGCAGTGAGTCTCGAGGAGATACGCAGTATTTT.

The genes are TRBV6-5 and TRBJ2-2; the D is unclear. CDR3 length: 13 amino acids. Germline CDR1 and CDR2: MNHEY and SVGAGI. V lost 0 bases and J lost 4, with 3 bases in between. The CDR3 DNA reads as TGTGCCAGCAGTTACTCCCGCACCGGGGAGCTGTTTTTT. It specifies CASSYSRTGELFF.